This is a list of T cell receptor beta chains from one sample in a study of cytomegalovirus exposure and HLA in healthy donors. Method: immunoSEQ multiplex PCR; TCRdb's copy keeps in-frame clones and lacks some. The sample has 150,000 to 200,000 clones. Sequenced material: PBMCs. These receptors were obtained from a woman aged 18-29 years in good health and CMV-seropositive. Each CDR3 is given with its conserved first and last residue. D genes are given only for firm matches.

D gene: -
V gene: TRBV18
J gene: TRBJ1-1
CDR3 protein: CASSPGRANTEAFF
CDR3 DNA: TGTGCCAGCTCACCGGGCAGGGCGAACACTGAGGCTTTCTTT

D gene: TRBD1
V gene: TRBV30
J gene: TRBJ1-2
CDR3 protein: CAWSRQGLTNYGYTF
CDR3 DNA: TGTGCCTGGAGTAGACAGGGACTTACTAACTATGGCTACACCTTC

D gene: TRBD1
V gene: TRBV6-1
J gene: TRBJ1-5
CDR3 protein: CASSPTGDSAQPQHF
CDR3 DNA: TGTGCCAGCAGTCCGACAGGGGACTCCGCTCAGCCCCAGCATTTT

D gene: TRBD2
V gene: TRBV7-3
J gene: TRBJ2-2
CDR3 protein: CASSLGGANTGELFF
CDR3 DNA: TGTGCCAGCAGCTTGGGAGGGGCGAACACCGGGGAGCTGTTTTTT

D gene: -
V gene: TRBV19
J gene: TRBJ2-3
CDR3 protein: CASSIGDTQYF
CDR3 DNA: TGTGCCAGTAGTATCGGTGATACGCAGTATTTT

D gene: TRBD2
V gene: TRBV12-5
J gene: TRBJ2-7
CDR3 protein: CASGLVGASGSYEQYF
CDR3 DNA: TGTGCTAGTGGTTTGGTAGGTGCTAGCGGGAGCTACGAGCAGTACTTC

D gene: -
V gene: TRBV5-1
J gene: TRBJ2-1
CDR3 protein: CASSLGTPSYNEQFF
CDR3 DNA: TGCGCCAGCAGCTTGGGGACACCCTCCTACAATGAGCAGTTCTTC

D gene: -
V gene: TRBV6-6
J gene: TRBJ2-7
CDR3 protein: CASSYQPIGSSYEQYF
CDR3 DNA: TGTGCCAGCAGTTATCAACCCATAGGGAGCTCCTACGAGCAGTACTTC

D gene: -
V gene: TRBV7-7
J gene: TRBJ2-5
CDR3 protein: CASSSGQFGQETQYF
CDR3 DNA: TGTGCCAGCAGCTCCGGACAGTTCGGTCAAGAGACCCAGTACTTC

D gene: TRBD2
V gene: TRBV10-3
J gene: TRBJ2-1
CDR3 protein: CAIRKFGGDEQFF
CDR3 DNA: TGTGCCATCAGAAAGTTTGGGGGGGATGAGCAGTTCTTC

D gene: TRBD2
V gene: TRBV4-2
J gene: TRBJ2-1
CDR3 protein: CASSQDGLAGSKGQFF
CDR3 DNA: TGTGCCAGCAGCCAAGATGGGCTAGCGGGGTCAAAGGGGCAGTTCTTC

D gene: -
V gene: TRBV5-1
J gene: TRBJ1-1
CDR3 protein: CASSLARGRKNTEAFF
CDR3 DNA: TGCGCCAGCAGCTTGGCCCGGGGAAGGAAGAACACTGAAGCTTTCTTT

D gene: -
V gene: TRBV7-2
J gene: TRBJ1-4
CDR3 protein: CASSLTAQGEKLFF
CDR3 DNA: TGTGCCAGCAGCTTGACAGCCCAAGGGGAAAAACTGTTTTTT

D gene: TRBD1
V gene: TRBV11-2
J gene: TRBJ2-7
CDR3 protein: CASSSPRQGIQKQYF
CDR3 DNA: TGTGCCAGCAGCTCGCCCCGACAGGGTATACAAAAGCAGTACTTC

D gene: TRBD1
V gene: TRBV27
J gene: TRBJ2-7
CDR3 protein: CASRTGTANSYEQYF
CDR3 DNA: TGTGCCAGCAGAACCGGGACAGCGAATTCCTACGAGCAGTACTTC

D gene: TRBD1
V gene: TRBV7-9
J gene: TRBJ1-3
CDR3 protein: CASSGYRGETGNTIYF
CDR3 DNA: TGTGCCAGCAGCGGTTACAGGGGTGAAACTGGAAACACCATATATTTT

D gene: -
V gene: TRBV10-3
J gene: TRBJ1-3
CDR3 protein: CAIKSDTGRGGNTIYF
CDR3 DNA: TGTGCCATCAAGAGCGACACCGGACGGGGTGGAAACACCATATATTTT

D gene: -
V gene: TRBV18
J gene: TRBJ2-7
CDR3 protein: CASSPFSYEQYF
CDR3 DNA: TGTGCCAGCTCACCCTTCTCCTACGAGCAGTACTTC

D gene: TRBD1
V gene: TRBV10-1
J gene: TRBJ1-1
CDR3 protein: CASSAGGNTEAFF
CDR3 DNA: TGCGCCAGCAGTGCAGGGGGGAACACTGAAGCTTTCTTT

D gene: -
V gene: TRBV5-6
J gene: TRBJ2-7
CDR3 protein: CASSLGWRGLYF
CDR3 DNA: TGTGCCAGCAGCTTGGGGTGGAGGGGGCTGTACTTC

D gene: -
V gene: TRBV2
J gene: TRBJ1-1
CDR3 protein: CASSSGRGFTEAFF
CDR3 DNA: TGTGCCAGCAGTTCCGGCAGAGGATTCACTGAAGCTTTCTTT

D gene: -
V gene: TRBV6-5
J gene: TRBJ1-2
CDR3 protein: CATHGSPSYGYTF
CDR3 DNA: TGTGCCACCCATGGGAGTCCGAGCTATGGCTACACCTTC

D gene: -
V gene: TRBV6-5
J gene: TRBJ1-1
CDR3 protein: CASSYSAGVTEAFF
CDR3 DNA: TGTGCCAGCAGTTACTCGGCGGGGGTCACTGAAGCTTTCTTT

D gene: TRBD1
V gene: TRBV27
J gene: TRBJ1-2
CDR3 protein: CASSFRTGVDGYTF
CDR3 DNA: TGTGCCAGCAGTTTCCGGACAGGGGTGGATGGCTACACCTTC

D gene: -
V gene: TRBV5-1
J gene: TRBJ1-4
CDR3 protein: CASRLGQSNEKLFF
CDR3 DNA: TGCGCCAGCAGGCTTGGGCAGAGTAATGAAAAACTGTTTTTT

D gene: -
V gene: TRBV19
J gene: TRBJ2-3
CDR3 protein: CASSPRQVSTDTQYF
CDR3 DNA: TGTGCCAGTAGTCCCCGACAGGTTAGCACAGATACGCAGTATTTT

D gene: -
V gene: TRBV18
J gene: TRBJ1-4
CDR3 protein: CASSRGQAFGKLFF
CDR3 DNA: TGTGCCAGCTCACGCGGACAAGCTTTCGGAAAACTGTTTTTT

D gene: TRBD1
V gene: TRBV4-3
J gene: TRBJ2-7
CDR3 protein: CASSRTGSSYEQYF
CDR3 DNA: TGCGCCAGCAGTCGGACAGGGAGCTCCTACGAGCAGTACTTC

D gene: -
V gene: TRBV27
J gene: TRBJ2-2
CDR3 protein: CASLSQGKEAGELFF
CDR3 DNA: TGTGCCAGCCTATCCCAGGGTAAAGAAGCCGGGGAGCTGTTTTTT

D gene: -
V gene: TRBV7-2
J gene: TRBJ2-7
CDR3 protein: CASSFKGYEQYF
CDR3 DNA: TGTGCCAGCAGCTTTAAGGGGTACGAGCAGTACTTC

D gene: -
V gene: TRBV4-1
J gene: TRBJ2-7
CDR3 protein: CASSHIQGEQYF
CDR3 DNA: TGCGCCAGCAGCCACATTCAGGGGGAGCAGTACTTC

D gene: -
V gene: TRBV5-4
J gene: TRBJ1-2
CDR3 protein: CASSSTDTGTGGYTF
CDR3 DNA: TGTGCCAGCAGCTCAACCGACACAGGGACGGGGGGCTACACCTTC

D gene: TRBD2
V gene: TRBV5-1
J gene: TRBJ2-7
CDR3 protein: CASSSSSGSYEQYF
CDR3 DNA: TGCGCCAGCAGCTCGTCTAGCGGGAGTTACGAGCAGTACTTC

D gene: -
V gene: TRBV27
J gene: TRBJ2-7
CDR3 protein: CASSPGGGQTYEQYF
CDR3 DNA: TGTGCCAGCAGCCCGGGGGGGGGACAGACCTACGAGCAGTACTTC

D gene: -
V gene: TRBV5-1
J gene: TRBJ1-4
CDR3 protein: CASSLSGPEKLFF
CDR3 DNA: TGCGCCAGCAGCTTAAGCGGCCCAGAAAAACTGTTTTTT

D gene: TRBD2
V gene: TRBV7-3
J gene: TRBJ2-1
CDR3 protein: CASSFTASGGSDEQFF
CDR3 DNA: TGTGCCAGCAGCTTTACAGCTAGCGGGGGGTCGGATGAGCAGTTCTTC

D gene: TRBD1
V gene: TRBV25-1
J gene: TRBJ1-1
CDR3 protein: CASGARTGNTEAFF
CDR3 DNA: TGTGCCAGCGGGGCTCGGACAGGGAACACTGAAGCTTTCTTT

D gene: -
V gene: TRBV2
J gene: TRBJ1-4
CDR3 protein: CASSSRTDPTNEKLFF
CDR3 DNA: TGTGCCAGCAGTTCCAGGACAGACCCAACTAATGAAAAACTGTTTTTT

D gene: TRBD1
V gene: TRBV5-1
J gene: TRBJ1-2
CDR3 protein: CASSPFDRANYGYTF
CDR3 DNA: TGCGCCAGCAGCCCTTTCGACAGGGCAAACTATGGCTACACCTTC

D gene: TRBD1
V gene: TRBV10-3
J gene: TRBJ1-2
CDR3 protein: CAISEGDRGGYTF
CDR3 DNA: TGTGCCATCAGTGAGGGTGACAGGGGTGGCTACACCTTC

D gene: -
V gene: TRBV30
J gene: TRBJ1-4
CDR3 protein: CAWTDRWAEKLFF
CDR3 DNA: TGTGCCTGGACAGACAGGTGGGCTGAAAAACTGTTTTTT

D gene: TRBD2
V gene: TRBV5-1
J gene: TRBJ2-3
CDR3 protein: CASHTSGGNLYTQYF
CDR3 DNA: TGCGCCAGCCATACTAGCGGGGGGAACCTATATACGCAGTATTTT

D gene: TRBD1
V gene: TRBV11-2
J gene: TRBJ2-7
CDR3 protein: CASSAGQGKGYEQYF
CDR3 DNA: TGTGCCAGCAGCGCAGGACAGGGAAAAGGCTACGAGCAGTACTTC

D gene: -
V gene: TRBV4-1
J gene: TRBJ2-2
CDR3 protein: CASSQDRRGLDTGELFF
CDR3 DNA: TGCGCCAGCAGCCAAGATCGGAGGGGGCTTGACACCGGGGAGCTGTTTTTT

D gene: TRBD1
V gene: TRBV6-1
J gene: TRBJ1-1
CDR3 protein: CASSEYRGAAFF
CDR3 DNA: TGTGCCAGCAGTGAATACAGGGGGGCAGCTTTCTTT

D gene: -
V gene: TRBV5-1
J gene: TRBJ1-3
CDR3 protein: CASKVTGTSSGNTIYF
CDR3 DNA: TGCGCCAGCAAAGTGACAGGTACTTCCTCTGGAAACACCATATATTTT